The TCR beta chain under discussion was sequenced for a study of blood T cell repertoires in COVID-19 (dated by TCRdb to about 2020). Regarding the research as a whole: Samples covering the acute and convalescent phases of COVID-19 were provided by collaborators in the United States, Italy and Spain. Nearly every sample came with metadata listing a de-identified subject ID, COVID-19 status, age in years and sex. The repertoires were released in a freely available public database meant as a resource for research on the immune response to SARS-CoV-2. Subjects who had been exposed to COVID-19, were actively infected with it, or had recovered from it provided the deeply sampled blood TCRbeta repertoires that made up the dataset. Samples came from the ongoing ImmuneRACE study (first 160 participants) plus 1,254 subjects from 6 global collaborators. HLA class I and class II types, where available, came from metadata supplied by the sample provider rather than from assay-based typing. The prospective study material was composed of cDNA or gDNA derived from T cells, B-cell-depleted T cells, or PBMCs.

The immunoSEQ Assay, a bias-controlled multiplex PCR, was used to amplify TCRbeta CDR3 regions from genomic DNA. In the source study's methods: Within the assay, amplification of reference gene primers was used to estimate how many nucleated cells each sample contained. To quantify the absolute abundance of each unique TCRbeta CDR3 rearrangement, sequence reads were collapsed and filtered. For each sample, productive Simpson clonality was calculated as the square root of Simpson's diversity index across productive rearrangements. In TCRdb, the immuneACCESS table is reduced to in-frame sequences with V and J assigned. These tables do not hold every clone; where another copy was compared, an unresolved V gene accounts for under half, and the others remain unexplained. That table gives V, J and clone size, and the DNA gave D and trimming. The sample table shows 140,000 or so clones, and roughly 83% are seen once. The ten largest clonotypes hold 5% of the sample.

One collaborating source in Seattle enrolled patients while the patients were actively infected and followed the patients over time throughout the course of disease. Each collaborating institution followed its own protocols to collect whole blood in K2EDTA tubes. For TCRbeta analysis, collaborator samples were shipped as frozen whole blood, as isolated PBMCs, or as DNA extracted from either sample type. The CDR3 contains 14 residues, cysteine and phenylalanine counted. Only CDR3 DNA is held: 42 bases, read in frame from base 1. Based on the germline V gene, the CDR1 and CDR2 sequences are SGHRS and YFSETQ. For this chain, trimming is 4 bases at the V end and 5 bases at the J end, and the number of junction bases without a gene match is 6. Notes on this clone: There is no known antigen for this receptor. Per-base quality was not reported, and no clone a single base away is much larger than it.

Results and caveats for the whole study, not just this receptor: How much clinical and demographic metadata was included differed by source and by participant, and the metadata was provided uncurated.

The sequence was collected from a woman aged 70-85 years with COVID-19, enrolled during active disease. The chain employs TRBV5-1 and TRBJ1-1, with 9 central nucleotides matching TRBD1. Sequences were obtained from peripheral blood. The sequenced DNA: TGCGCCAGCAGCCGGACAGGGGAATGGACTGAAGCTTTCTTT. Translated, it gives CASSRTGEWTEAFF.